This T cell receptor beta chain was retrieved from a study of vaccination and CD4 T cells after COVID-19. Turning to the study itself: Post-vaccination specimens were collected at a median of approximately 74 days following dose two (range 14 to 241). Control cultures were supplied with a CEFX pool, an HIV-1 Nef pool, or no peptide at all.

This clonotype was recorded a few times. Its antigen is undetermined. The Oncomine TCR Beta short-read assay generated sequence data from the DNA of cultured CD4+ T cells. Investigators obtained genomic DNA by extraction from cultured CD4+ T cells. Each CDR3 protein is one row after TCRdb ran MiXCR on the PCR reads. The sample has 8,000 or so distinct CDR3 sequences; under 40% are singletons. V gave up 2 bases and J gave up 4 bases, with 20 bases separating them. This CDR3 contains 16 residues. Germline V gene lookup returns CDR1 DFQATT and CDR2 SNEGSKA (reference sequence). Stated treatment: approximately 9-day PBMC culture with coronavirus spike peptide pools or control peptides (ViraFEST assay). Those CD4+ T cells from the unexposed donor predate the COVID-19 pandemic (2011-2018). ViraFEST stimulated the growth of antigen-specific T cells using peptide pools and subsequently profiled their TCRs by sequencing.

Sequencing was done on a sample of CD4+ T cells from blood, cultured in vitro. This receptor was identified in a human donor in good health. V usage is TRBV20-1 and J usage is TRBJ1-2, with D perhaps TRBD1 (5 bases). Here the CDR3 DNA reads TGCAGTGCTAGAAGGTTGTTGGGGGGAGCGCTCTATGGCTACACCTTC. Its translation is CSARRLLGGALYGYTF.